This T cell receptor (beta chain) was sequenced in a study of blood T cell repertoires in COVID-19. Sequencing was performed with immunoSEQ multiplex PCR; in TCRdb, only in-frame clones are kept and a portion is missing. The sample includes under 85,000 clones, about 83% of them seen just once. This CDR3 comprises 14 residues. Germline loops: CDR1 MNHEY, CDR2 SVGAGI. The V and J ends lost 8 bases and 1 base, in that order; junction bases with no gene match: 4. The chain combines TRBV6-5 with TRBJ2-2; 7 bases match TRBD1. Sequences were obtained from peripheral blood. The origin of this receptor is a woman older than 75 with active or convalescent COVID-19. CDR3 nucleotide sequence: TGTGCCAGCCAAGACAGGGAGAACACCGGGGAGCTGTTTTTT. It codes for CASQDRENTGELFF.